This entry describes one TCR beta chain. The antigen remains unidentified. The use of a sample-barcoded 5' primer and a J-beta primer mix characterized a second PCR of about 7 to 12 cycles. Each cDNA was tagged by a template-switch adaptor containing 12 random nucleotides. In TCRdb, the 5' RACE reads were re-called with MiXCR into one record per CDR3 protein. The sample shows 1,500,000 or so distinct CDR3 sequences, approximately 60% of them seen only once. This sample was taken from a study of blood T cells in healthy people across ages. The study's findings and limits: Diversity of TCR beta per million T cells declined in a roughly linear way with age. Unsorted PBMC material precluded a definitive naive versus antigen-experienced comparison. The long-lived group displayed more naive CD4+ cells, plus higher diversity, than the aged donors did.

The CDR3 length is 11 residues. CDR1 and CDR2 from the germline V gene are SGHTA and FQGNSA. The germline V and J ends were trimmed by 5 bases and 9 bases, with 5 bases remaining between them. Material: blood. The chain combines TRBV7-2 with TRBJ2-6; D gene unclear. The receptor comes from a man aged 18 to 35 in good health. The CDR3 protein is CASSPHNVLTF. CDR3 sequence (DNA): TGTGCCAGCAGCCCACACAACGTCCTGACTTTC.